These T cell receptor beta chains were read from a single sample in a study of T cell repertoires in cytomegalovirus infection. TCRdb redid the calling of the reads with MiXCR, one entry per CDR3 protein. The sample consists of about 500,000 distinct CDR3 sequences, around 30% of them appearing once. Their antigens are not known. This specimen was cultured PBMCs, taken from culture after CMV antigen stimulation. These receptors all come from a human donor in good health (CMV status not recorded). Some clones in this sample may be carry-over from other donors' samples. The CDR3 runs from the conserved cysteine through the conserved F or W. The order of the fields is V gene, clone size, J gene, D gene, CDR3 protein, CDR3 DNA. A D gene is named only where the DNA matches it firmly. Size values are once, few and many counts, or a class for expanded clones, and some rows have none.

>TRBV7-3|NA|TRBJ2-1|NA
CASSPWRVNSYNEQFF
TGTGCCAGCAGCCCGTGGCGGGTTAACTCCTACAATGAGCAGTTCTTC
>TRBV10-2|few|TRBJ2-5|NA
CASSSPSTSQETQYF
TGCGCCAGCAGTTCTCCCTCGACTAGCCAAGAGACCCAGTACTTC
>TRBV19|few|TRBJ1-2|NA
CASSPYGKPLGGYTF
TGTGCCAGTAGCCCCTATGGCAAGCCCTTGGGAGGCTACACCTTC
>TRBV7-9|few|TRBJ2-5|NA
CASSSPNGQETQYF
TGTGCCAGCAGCTCCCCAAACGGTCAAGAGACCCAGTACTTC
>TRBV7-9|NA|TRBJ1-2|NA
CASSGENYGYTF
TGTGCCAGCTCAGGGGAGAACTATGGCTACACCTTC
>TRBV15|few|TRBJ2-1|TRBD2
CATSRGSPGLAFGGTYNEQFF
TGTGCCACCAGCAGAGGGTCACCGGGACTAGCGTTCGGAGGGACCTACAATGAGCAGTTCTTC
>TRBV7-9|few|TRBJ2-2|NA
CASTSTDNTGELFF
TGTGCCAGCACATCGACAGATAACACCGGGGAGCTGTTTTTT
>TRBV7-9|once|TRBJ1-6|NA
CASSEDSHNSPLHF
TGTGCCAGCAGCGAGGACAGCCATAATTCACCCCTCCACTTT
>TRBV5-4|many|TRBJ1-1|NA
CASSFGQLNTEAFF
TGTGCCAGCAGCTTTGGACAGCTGAACACTGAAGCTTTCTTT
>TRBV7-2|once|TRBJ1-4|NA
CASRTLTAGVGKLFF
TGTGCCAGCCGCACCCTGACAGCGGGGGTGGGAAAACTGTTTTTT
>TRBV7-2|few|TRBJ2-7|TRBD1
CASSLERDRAYEQYF
TGTGCCAGCAGCTTAGAACGGGACAGAGCCTACGAGCAGTACTTC
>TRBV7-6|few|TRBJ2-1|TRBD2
CASSRPSGIGNEQFF
TGTGCCAGCAGCCGTCCTAGCGGGATAGGAAATGAGCAGTTCTTC
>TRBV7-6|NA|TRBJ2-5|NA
CASSLVAIQETQYF
TGTGCCAGCAGCTTAGTCGCGATCCAAGAGACCCAGTACTTC
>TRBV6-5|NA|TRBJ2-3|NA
CASSYSEATDTQYF
TGTGCCAGCAGTTACTCGGAGGCCACAGATACGCAGTATTTT
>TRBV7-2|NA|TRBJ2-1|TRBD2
CASSLGGRAAYEQFF
TGTGCCAGCAGCTTAGGCGGGAGGGCCGCGTATGAGCAGTTCTTC
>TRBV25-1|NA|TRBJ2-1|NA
CASSELSGVLYNEQFF
TGTGCCAGCAGTGAATTGAGTGGGGTCCTCTACAATGAGCAGTTCTTC
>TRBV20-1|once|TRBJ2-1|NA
CSAHHEGAGVYNEQFF
TGCAGTGCTCATCACGAGGGGGCGGGAGTGTACAATGAGCAGTTCTTC
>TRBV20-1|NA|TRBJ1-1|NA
CSASPGKGRPMNTEAFF
TGCAGTGCTAGTCCAGGGAAGGGCAGACCGATGAACACTGAAGCTTTCTTT
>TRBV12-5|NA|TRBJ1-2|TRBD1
CASGSPNHPGQWDYGYTF
TGTGCTAGTGGTTCCCCCAATCACCCGGGACAGTGGGACTATGGCTACACCTTC
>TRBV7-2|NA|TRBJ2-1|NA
CASSFSAQDQQFF
TGTGCCAGCAGCTTTTCTGCCCAGGACCAGCAGTTCTTC
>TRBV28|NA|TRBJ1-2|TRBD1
CASTPWDREGDGGYTF
TGTGCCAGCACCCCCTGGGACAGGGAGGGGGACGGTGGCTACACCTTC
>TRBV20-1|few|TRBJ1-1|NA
CSARERRGNTEAFF
TGCAGTGCTAGAGAGAGGAGGGGGAACACTGAAGCTTTCTTT
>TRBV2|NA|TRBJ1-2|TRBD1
CASSGTGGSYGYTF
TGTGCCAGCAGCGGTACAGGGGGAAGTTATGGCTACACCTTC
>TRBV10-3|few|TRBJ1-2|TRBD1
CAIRGQDMGYTF
TGTGCCATCAGGGGACAGGATATGGGCTACACCTTC
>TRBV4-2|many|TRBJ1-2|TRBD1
CASSQEQGNGYGYTF
TGTGCCAGCAGCCAAGAACAGGGGAACGGCTATGGCTACACCTTC
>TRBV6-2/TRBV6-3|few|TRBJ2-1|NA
CASSPYNPGNNEQFF
TGTGCCAGCAGCCCCTATAATCCGGGAAACAATGAGCAGTTCTTC
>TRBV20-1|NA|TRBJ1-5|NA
CSARDLGGQPQHF
TGCAGTGCTAGAGATTTGGGCGGTCAGCCCCAGCATTTT
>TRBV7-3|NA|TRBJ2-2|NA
CASSRFALRGGSRGTGELFF
TGTGCCAGCAGCCGATTTGCCCTCAGGGGGGGCTCCCGGGGAACCGGGGAGCTGTTTTTT
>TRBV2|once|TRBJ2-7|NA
CASRRTGGEYEQYF
TGTGCCAGCAGAAGAACAGGGGGGGAATACGAGCAGTACTTC
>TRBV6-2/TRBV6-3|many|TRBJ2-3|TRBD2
CASSGPTAGGPWGDTQYF
TGTGCCAGCAGTGGCCCGACAGCGGGAGGGCCTTGGGGGGATACGCAGTATTTT
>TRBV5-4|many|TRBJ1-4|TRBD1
CASSSNRGINEKLFF
TGTGCCAGCAGCAGCAACAGGGGAATTAATGAAAAACTGTTTTTT
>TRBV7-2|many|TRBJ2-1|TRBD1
CASSAGQGFNEQFF
TGTGCCAGCAGCGCGGGACAGGGCTTTAATGAGCAGTTCTTC
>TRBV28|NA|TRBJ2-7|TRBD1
CASSFWDRGIYEQYF
TGTGCCAGCAGTTTTTGGGACAGGGGCATCTACGAGCAGTACTTC
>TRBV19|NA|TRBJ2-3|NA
CASGHASAHGNTQYF
TGTGCCAGTGGCCATGCTAGCGCCCACGGGAATACGCAGTATTTT
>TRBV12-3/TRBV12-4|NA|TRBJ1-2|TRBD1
CASSKAGQIYGYTF
TGTGCCAGCAGTAAGGCGGGACAGATCTATGGCTACACCTTC
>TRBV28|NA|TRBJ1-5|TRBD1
CASRSGQGDQPQHF
TGTGCCAGCAGATCCGGACAGGGTGATCAGCCCCAGCATTTT
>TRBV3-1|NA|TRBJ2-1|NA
CASSQNRMSWNEQFF
TGTGCCAGCAGCCAAAACCGGATGAGCTGGAATGAGCAGTTCTTC
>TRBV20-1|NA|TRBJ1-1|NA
CSARSDAEAFF
TGCAGTGCTAGATCGGACGCTGAAGCTTTCTTT
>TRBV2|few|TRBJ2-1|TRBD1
CASNLSRDRMYNEQFF
TGTGCCAGCAACCTAAGCCGGGACAGGATGTACAATGAGCAGTTCTTC
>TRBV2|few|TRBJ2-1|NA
CASSRRSYNEQFF
TGTGCCAGCTCCAGACGGTCCTACAATGAGCAGTTCTTC
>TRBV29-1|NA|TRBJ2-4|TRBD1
CSVMTGITNIQYF
TGCAGCGTTATGACAGGGATTACAAACATTCAGTACTTC
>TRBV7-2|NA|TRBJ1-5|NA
CASSLDGPSKPQHF
TGTGCCAGCAGCTTAGATGGGCCGAGTAAGCCCCAGCATTTT
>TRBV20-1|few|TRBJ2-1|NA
CSARVPNGVLGNEQFF
TGCAGTGCTAGAGTCCCTAACGGAGTCCTCGGTAATGAGCAGTTCTTC
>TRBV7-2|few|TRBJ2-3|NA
CASSLGTGIGTDTQYF
TGTGCCAGCAGCTTAGGTACGGGAATCGGCACAGATACGCAGTATTTT